The 7 T cell receptor beta chains presented below share a single source sample, sequenced in a study of T cells in Graves' hyperthyroidism and ophthalmopathy. Amplification of TCR beta CDR3 regions used RNA as the template. The HTBI primer set served for first-round RT-PCR of the TCR CDR3. TCRdb reanalysed the multiplex PCR reads using MiXCR and keeps one entry per CDR3 protein. The sample includes roughly 45,000 distinct CDR3 sequences, 49% of them seen just once. The sequencing sample was made of peripheral blood or thyroid tissue (not recorded which). Receptors were obtained from a woman aged 45-60 years with Graves' hyperthyroidism.

A note on this clonotype: The junction does not match germline at one end; this may be a read error. J is TRBJ1-5 and V is TRBV7-2; the D is unclear. This CDR3 comprises 15 residues. Germline values: CDR1 SGHTA, CDR2 FQGNSA. DNA for the CDR3: TGTGCCAGCAGCTTAACCCAGGCCCACGATCAGCCCCAGCACTTT. This translates into CASSLTQAHDQPQHF.

This rearrangement joins TRBV19 to TRBJ1-5; D perhaps matches TRBD1 (5 bases). Trimming removed 6 bases at V and 4 bases at J, with 16 bases between. CDR1 LNHDA and CDR2 SQIVND come from the germline V gene (reference sequence). The CDR3 totals 15 residues. CDR3 sequence (DNA): TGTGCCAGTAGCACGTCAGGGCGTGGGAATCAGCCCCAGCATTTT. Its protein is CASSTSGRGNQPQHF.

This clonotype was detected only once. The junction does not match germline at one end; this may be a read error. This chain joins TRBV20-1 and TRBJ1-6, with TRBD1 identical over 9 bases. The germline V gene has CDR1 DFQATT and CDR2 SNEGSKA (reference sequence). This CDR3 has 16 residues. In nucleotides, the CDR3 is TGCAGTGCTAGTTTGGTCCCTACAGGGGGCAGTTCACCCCTCCGCTTT. This translates into CSASLVPTGGSSPLRF.

The CDR3 loop is CASSLGAGAPGELFF. The CDR3 DNA sequence: TGCGCCAGCAGCTTAGGAGCGGGTGCCCCCGGGGAGCTGTTTTTT. This sequence joins TRBV5-1 and TRBJ2-2, with a possible D match to TRBD2 (6 bases). CDR1 and CDR2 from the germline V gene are SGHRS and YFSETQ. V was cut by 2 bases and J by 6 bases, with 14 bases left in between. The CDR3 is 15 residues long.

This rearrangement joins TRBV20-1 to TRBJ1-5, with 10 bases matching TRBD1. The germline CDR1 and CDR2 sequences are DFQATT and SNEGSKA (reference sequence). The CDR3 covers 18 residues. J lost 5 bases, V lost 1 base, and 14 bases had no gene match. The CDR3 DNA is TGCAGTGCTAGAGGTATCTGGAACGGGACAGGGGCCGATCAGCCCCAGCATTTT. Protein sequence: CSARGIWNGTGADQPQHF.

On this clonotype: As the CDR3 is not closed by the conserved phenylalanine or tryptophan, this likely results from a read error. It is unclear where the CDR3 begins or ends on the DNA, so no DNA is shown, and the CDR3 is as TCRdb lists it. The chain recombines TRBV7-6 with TRBJ2-2; TRBD2 reflects the table's D call only, with no check against the DNA. The germline V gene has CDR1 SGHVS and CDR2 FNYEAQ. The CDR3 is 18 amino acids in total, end residues counted. CDR3 region: CASSATSGAAANTGELLG.

This clonotype appeared once. With a much larger clone just one base away, this may be a read error. This rearrangement joins TRBV7-9 to TRBJ2-7, with 15 positions matching TRBD2. From germline, CDR1 is SEHNR and CDR2 FQNEAQ (reference sequence). The CDR3 has 18 residues. After removal of 3 bases from V and 12 bases from J, the junction contained 18 bases not matched to a gene. CDR3 amino acids: CASSFGLAGGPRTYKRYF. As DNA, the CDR3 is TGTGCCAGCAGCTTCGGACTAGCGGGAGGGCCAAGAACCTACAAGCGGTACTTC.